This passage covers 15 T cell receptor beta chains from one sample sequenced in a study of blood T cell repertoires in COVID-19. This table comes from immunoSEQ multiplex PCR, and its TCRdb copy is limited to in-frame clones, with some not included. The profile covers a few hundred thousand clones, with 90% appearing a single time and under 1.1% taken by the ten largest. Sequencing used peripheral blood. The receptors derive from a middle-aged woman with COVID-19, enrolled during active disease.

The rearrangement uses TRBV19 and TRBJ2-2, with D maybe TRBD2 (7 bases). The CDR3 sequence is 17 residues long. Germline values: CDR1 LNHDA, CDR2 SQIVND (reference sequence). V lost 7 bases and J 5 bases, leaving 23 bases between the germline ends. The CDR3 bases are TGTGCCAGTACTTTCCTCCCCGGACTAGGGGGGACCGGGGAGCTGTTTTTT. Translating gives CASTFLPGLGGTGELFF.

The chain recombines TRBV27 with TRBJ2-1, with 9 bases identical to TRBD2. This CDR3 spans 18 amino acids. After removal of 6 bases from V and 1 base from J, the junction contained 13 bases not matched to a gene. The germline V gene has CDR1 MNHEY and CDR2 SMNVEV (reference sequence). CDR3 residues: CASRNSGSSYGSYNEQFF. The DNA of the CDR3 is TGTGCCAGCAGAAATAGCGGGAGCTCGTACGGTTCCTACAATGAGCAGTTCTTC.

This clone occurred once. The rearrangement links TRBV5-1 to TRBJ1-1, with TRBD1 as a possible D gene (6 bases). This CDR3 has 13 amino acids. Trimming left V 5 bases short and J 1 base short, with 9 bases between. Germline-derived CDR1 and CDR2 are SGHRS and YFSETQ. The CDR3 DNA reads as TGCGCCAGCAGGGACAGCCCGAACACTGAAGCTTTCTTT. It is translated as CASRDSPNTEAFF. Using reference TRBV5-1 and TRBJ1-1 for the parts outside the CDR3, the full variable domain is KAGVTQTPRYLIKTRGQQVTLSCSPISGHRSVSWYQQTPGQGLQFLFEYFSETQRNKGNFPGRFSGRQFSNSRSEMNVSTLELGDSALYLCASRDSPNTEAFFGQGTRLTVV.

This chain links TRBV15 with TRBJ2-7, with TRBD2 matching over 7 bases. The junction had 10 bases not matched to a gene; V was cut back by 5 bases and J by 0 bases. Germline lookup yields CDR1 LNHNV and CDR2 YYDKDF (reference sequence). The CDR3 spans 16 residues. For the CDR3, the DNA is TGTGCCACCAGCTCCCCCGGGCTAGCGGTCTCCTACGAGCAGTACTTC. Translated, it gives CATSSPGLAVSYEQYF.

The V gene is TRBV27, the J gene TRBJ2-6, with unresolved D. The CDR3 spans 14 residues. Germline V CDR1 and CDR2: MNHEY, SMNVEV (reference sequence). V shed 4 bases and J shed 1 base, with 5 bases lying between them. CDR3 bases: TGTGCCAGCAGTTCCACTTCTGGGGCCAACGTCCTGACTTTC. Its translation is CASSSTSGANVLTF.

This chain joins TRBV6-1 and TRBJ2-1; D gene ambiguous. The CDR3 length is 14 residues. V lost 2 bases to trimming and J lost 6 bases, with 11 bases between them. Germline CDR1 reads MNHNS; CDR2 reads SASEGT. The CDR3 nucleotides read TGTGCCAGCAGTGAACAGGTAATCGGCAATGAGCAGTTCTTC. Translated, it gives CASSEQVIGNEQFF.

This clone has only one observation. This chain joins TRBV5-1 and TRBJ1-1, with a tentative D call TRBD1 (5 bases). The CDR3 consists of 13 residues. The V end was cut by 0 bases, the J end by 4 bases, with 7 bases between. CDR1 SGHRS and CDR2 YFSETQ come from the germline V gene. As DNA, the CDR3 is TGCGCCAGCAGCTTGGTACAGGCCACTGAAGCTTTCTTT. This codes for CASSLVQATEAFF. Together with reference TRBV5-1 and TRBJ1-1, the CDR3 gives the full variable domain: KAGVTQTPRYLIKTRGQQVTLSCSPISGHRSVSWYQQTPGQGLQFLFEYFSETQRNKGNFPGRFSGRQFSNSRSEMNVSTLELGDSALYLCASSLVQATEAFFGQGTRLTVV.

This sequence joins TRBV14 and TRBJ2-1; 10 nucleotides line up with TRBD2. The CDR3 length is 14 residues. CDR1 is SGHDN and CDR2 is FVKESK in the germline V gene. J was trimmed by 7 bases and V by 5 bases; bases with no gene match: 5. The CDR3 sequence: CASSRASGGNEQFF. The CDR3 DNA is TGTGCCAGCAGCAGGGCTAGCGGGGGAAATGAGCAGTTCTTC.

The chain links TRBV27 to TRBJ2-1; D is unclear. Germline CDR1 and CDR2: MNHEY and SMNVEV (reference sequence). The CDR3 extends over 15 amino acids. Trimming pared 1 base from V and 7 bases from J, leaving 14 bases between. The CDR3 DNA follows: TGTGCCAGCAGTTTATGGGTCCGCGGCGCGAATGAGCAGTTCTTC. Translation gives CASSLWVRGANEQFF.

The chain links TRBV9 to TRBJ2-7; D might be TRBD2 (5 bases). This CDR3 has 14 amino acids. Germline-derived CDR1 and CDR2 are SGDLS and YYNGEE. Trimming pared 3 bases from V and 3 bases from J, leaving 13 bases between. The CDR3 DNA follows: TGTGCCAGCAGCGCCGAGCCGGGGAACTACGAGCAGTACTTC. This translates into CASSAEPGNYEQYF.

This chain joins TRBV30 and TRBJ1-2; no reliable D call. The CDR3 length is 14 residues. In germline, CDR1 is GTSNPN, CDR2 SVGIG (reference sequence). V lost 7 bases, J lost 3 bases, and 18 bases lay in between. CDR3 sequence (DNA): TGTGCCTTATCGGACTCCCCGGGCGACTATGGCTACACCTTC. The encoded protein is CALSDSPGDYGYTF.

The V and J genes are TRBV2 and TRBJ2-5, with TRBD2 matching 7 bases. Germline V lookup: CDR1 SNHLY, CDR2 FYNNEI. CDR3 length equals 16 residues. Trimming took 5 bases from V and 0 from J; bases not matched to a gene: 9. The CDR3 protein is CASSLVSGGHQETQYF. The CDR3 DNA sequence: TGTGCCAGCAGTCTGGTTTCGGGGGGACACCAAGAGACCCAGTACTTC. Variable domain in full (rest from reference TRBV2 and TRBJ2-5): EPEVTQTPSHQVTQMGQEVILRCVPISNHLYFYWYRQILGQKVEFLVSFYNNEISEKSEIFDDQFSVERPDGSNFTLKIRSTKLEDSAMYFCASSLVSGGHQETQYFGPGTRLLVL.

The CDR3 nucleotides are TGTGCCAGTAGTCGACTAGCGGGGGACACCGGGGAGCTGTTTTTT. Residues: CASSRLAGDTGELFF. V usage is TRBV19 and J usage is TRBJ2-2; 12 bases map to TRBD2. The CDR3 extends over 15 amino acids. The V gene's germline CDR1 is LNHDA and CDR2 SQIVND (reference sequence). The V gene end was trimmed by 5 bases and the J gene end by 3 bases; junction bases not matched to a gene: 1.

This clone was detected once. The V gene is TRBV5-6, the J gene TRBJ2-3, with a weak D call TRBD1 (6 bases). Germline CDR1 is SGHDT and CDR2 is YYEEEE. Trimming removed 1 base from V and 2 bases from J, with 11 bases in between. This CDR3 has 15 residues. The CDR3 nucleotides read TGTGCCAGCAGCTTGTTGGCAGGGGACACAGATACGCAGTATTTT. It translates to CASSLLAGDTDTQYF.

The chain couples TRBV19 to TRBJ1-5; 12 bases fit TRBD1. The length of the CDR3 is 19 residues. J lost 7 bases, V lost 5 bases, and 18 bases had no gene match. The germline gives CDR1 LNHDA, CDR2 SQIVND (reference sequence). CDR3 protein: CASSLYGTGGSGWWQPQHF. CDR3 nucleotide sequence: TGTGCCAGTAGTCTTTATGGGACAGGGGGCTCTGGATGGTGGCAGCCCCAGCATTTT.